The TCR beta chain described here comes from a study of cytomegalovirus exposure and HLA in healthy donors. Findings of the study overall: The study listed 164 cytomegalovirus-associated TCR beta chains. In a later analysis, compared with equally common non-associated chains, HLA-associated beta chains were more expanded.

Comments on this clone: Its antigen is currently unknown.

The germline gives CDR1 LNHDA, CDR2 SQIVND (reference sequence). The ends lost 5 bases at V and 1 base at J; junction bases unmatched: 2. This CDR3 contains 14 residues. Use of 60 Vbeta and 13 Jbeta primers characterized the PCR. Clones were sequenced by immunoSEQ multiplex PCR, and TCRdb holds only the in-frame ones, with some missing. The sample carries about 180,000 clones, around 80% recorded once. The sequenced material came from PBMCs. This receptor was taken from a man aged 35 to 55 in good health and CMV-seronegative. This chain joins TRBV19 and TRBJ1-1; 9 bases are a match to TRBD1. For the CDR3, the DNA is TGTGCCAGTAGTGTACAGGGGGCGAACACTGAAGCTTTCTTT. Protein sequence: CASSVQGANTEAFF.